These 28 T cell receptor beta chains originate from one sample sequenced in a study of T cells expressing NK-cell markers. Using the 5' RACE reads, TCRdb records one entry per CDR3 protein without DNA. This sample's clone table lists about 140,000 distinct CDR3 sequences. Sequenced: blood T cells: a sorted CD56 or NKG2C T cell subset, CD4+ or CD8+ T cells, or bulk PBMC T cells (not recorded which). These receptors were taken from a man younger than 35 in good health.

V usage is TRBV7-6 and J usage is TRBJ2-5; TCRdb reports TRBD2, a call that lacks DNA to check it against. Per the germline V gene, CDR1 is SGHVS and CDR2 is FNYEAQ. The length of the CDR3 is 19 residues. The CDR3 is CASSLAPGLAGVRAETQYF.

CDR3 amino acids: CATSALGLAERPTDTGELFF. V and J are TRBV24-1 and TRBJ2-2; the D gene TCRdb calls, TRBD2, cannot be checked with no DNA. From germline, CDR1 is KGHDR and CDR2 SFDVKD. The CDR3 is made up of 20 amino acids.

V gene TRBV6-5 combines with J gene TRBJ2-3. CDR1 is MNHEY and CDR2 is SVGAGI in the germline V gene. The CDR3 length is 13 residues. The CDR3 is CASSWDISDTQYF.

This chain connects TRBV29-1 to TRBJ1-2; lacking DNA, the TRBD1 call made by TCRdb goes unchecked. The germline V gene encodes CDR1 SQVTM and CDR2 ANQGSEA. The CDR3 is 13 amino acids. CDR3 protein: CSVEDGGGDGYTF.

The chain joins TRBV20-1 to TRBJ2-2; TCRdb picks TRBD2, but there is no DNA to check that call. The CDR3 is 17 residues long. CDR1 and CDR2 from the germline V gene are DFQATT and SNEGSKA (reference sequence). Here the CDR3 reads CSARGLADTANTGELFF.

The chain recombines TRBV7-9 with TRBJ2-5; TCRdb's assignment of TRBD1 cannot be checked, as there is no DNA. CDR1 and CDR2 (germline): SEHNR, FQNEAQ (reference sequence). The CDR3 length is 16 residues. CDR3 loop: CASSQIEGTPAETQYF.

This chain uses TRBV18 with TRBJ2-7. Germline values: CDR1 KGHSH, CDR2 LQKENI. The CDR3 runs 13 residues. The CDR3 reads CASSREEPYEQYF.

V and J are TRBV15 and TRBJ2-2; TCRdb's D call of TRBD2 is untestable without DNA. CDR1 and CDR2 from the germline V gene are LNHNV and YYDKDF (reference sequence). This CDR3 is built from 16 residues. The CDR3: CATSRRAGADTGELFF.

CDR3 loop: CASSLRPLESYEQYF. The J gene is TRBJ2-7, the V gene TRBV12-3 or TRBV12-4; without DNA, the TCRdb call of TRBD2 cannot be checked. This CDR3 is built from 15 residues.

This rearrangement joins TRBV15 to TRBJ1-3; TCRdb names TRBD1, which stays unverified in the absence of DNA. The CDR3 covers 15 residues. Per germline, CDR1 LNHNV and CDR2 YYDKDF (reference sequence). The CDR3 is CATSRDQGPGNTIYF.

The chain has TRBV11-2 and TRBJ2-2. There are 15 residues in the CDR3. Germline CDR1 SGHAT, CDR2 FQNNGV. The CDR3 loop is CASSLGWGNTGELFF. The variable domain in full, with the rest retrieved from reference TRBV11-2 and TRBJ2-2, is EAGVAQSPRYKIIEKRQSVAFWCNPISGHATLYWYQQILGQGPKLLIQFQNNGVVDDSQLPKDRFSAERLKGVDSTLKIQPAKLEDSAVYLCASSLGWGNTGELFFGEGSRLTVL.

This rearrangement joins TRBV11-2 to TRBJ1-3. The germline V gene has CDR1 SGHAT and CDR2 FQNNGV. The CDR3 runs 15 residues. The CDR3 loop is CASSPQGSSGNTIYF. Full variable domain (missing parts from reference TRBV11-2 and TRBJ1-3): EAGVAQSPRYKIIEKRQSVAFWCNPISGHATLYWYQQILGQGPKLLIQFQNNGVVDDSQLPKDRFSAERLKGVDSTLKIQPAKLEDSAVYLCASSPQGSSGNTIYFGEGSWLTVV.

The V call is TRBV5-1, the J call TRBJ2-1; TCRdb picks TRBD2, but there is no DNA to check that call. CDR3 length equals 15 residues. Germline values: CDR1 SGHRS, CDR2 YFSETQ. The CDR3 spells CASSEGLAGGNEQFF.

This chain uses TRBV11-2 with TRBJ2-1; TCRdb outputs TRBD1, but without DNA this stays unchecked. CDR3 length equals 18 residues. Germline assignment: CDR1 SGHAT and CDR2 FQNNGV. The CDR3 spells CASSLDLSGTDPYNEQFF. The complete variable domain, with remaining parts taken from reference TRBV11-2 and TRBJ2-1, reads EAGVAQSPRYKIIEKRQSVAFWCNPISGHATLYWYQQILGQGPKLLIQFQNNGVVDDSQLPKDRFSAERLKGVDSTLKIQPAKLEDSAVYLCASSLDLSGTDPYNEQFFGPGTRLTVL.

This chain links TRBV19 with TRBJ2-7; TCRdb designates TRBD1, a call that cannot be tested without DNA. The length of the CDR3 is 14 residues. CDR1 and CDR2 from the germline V gene are LNHDA and SQIVND (reference sequence). The CDR3 sequence is CASSIGDHGIEQYF.

The genes are TRBV5-8 and TRBJ1-1. Germline V gene lookup returns CDR1 SGHTS and CDR2 YDEGEE. CDR3 length equals 12 residues. The CDR3 region is CASSAGTTEAFF. The full variable domain, in which reference TRBV5-8 and TRBJ1-1 provide the parts outside the CDR3, is EAGVTQSPTHLIKTRGQQATLRCSPISGHTSVYWYQQALGLGLQFLLWYDEGEERNRGNFPPRFSGRQFPNYSSELNVNALELEDSALYLCASSAGTTEAFFGQGTRLTVV.

The chain recombines TRBV7-9 with TRBJ1-5; as DNA is missing, the TRBD1 call by TCRdb cannot be tested. The V gene's germline CDR1 is SEHNR and CDR2 FQNEAQ (reference sequence). The CDR3 spans 14 residues. The CDR3 sequence is CASSLAGADQPQHF. The full variable domain, rest sourced from reference TRBV7-9 and TRBJ1-5, is DTGVSQNPRHKITKRGQNVTFRCDPISEHNRLYWYRQTLGQGPEFLTYFQNEAQLEKSRLLSDRFSAERPKGSFSTLEIQRTEQGDSAMYLCASSLAGADQPQHFGDGTRLSIL.

J is TRBJ2-2 and V is TRBV27. Germline assignment: CDR1 MNHEY and CDR2 SMNVEV (reference sequence). This CDR3 spans 15 amino acids. The CDR3 is CASSLVLAHTGELFF.

The chain combines TRBV25-1 with TRBJ2-2; the TRBD1 assignment by TCRdb is unverifiable without DNA. Germline CDR1 and CDR2: MGHDK and SYGVNS. The length of the CDR3 is 12 residues. The CDR3 region is CASSGTGGELFF.

V gene TRBV12-5 combines with J gene TRBJ2-2. Germline V gives CDR1 LGHNT, CDR2 FRNRAP. This CDR3 comprises 15 residues. CDR3 in amino acids: CASGLVGADTGELFF.

The chain recombines TRBV5-6 with TRBJ2-3; without DNA, the TCRdb call of TRBD1 cannot be checked. The CDR3 is made up of 19 amino acids. Germline lookup yields CDR1 SGHDT and CDR2 YYEEEE. The CDR3 spells CASSLEGQRDRVFTDTQYF. The variable domain in full, with the rest retrieved from reference TRBV5-6 and TRBJ2-3, is DAGVTQSPTHLIKTRGQQVTLRCSPKSGHDTVSWYQQALGQGPQFIFQYYEEEERQRGNFPDRFSGHQFPNYSSELNVNALLLGDSALYLCASSLEGQRDRVFTDTQYFGPGTRLTVL.

The chain links TRBV19 to TRBJ1-1. The CDR3 is 13 amino acids. CDR1 is LNHDA and CDR2 is SQIVND in the germline V gene (reference sequence). This CDR3 reads CASSIGVNTEAFF. Full variable domain (remainder filled in from reference TRBV19 and TRBJ1-1): DGGITQSPKYLFRKEGQNVTLSCEQNLNHDAMYWYRQDPGQGLRLIYYSQIVNDFQKGDIAEGYSVSREKKESFPLTVTSAQKNPTAFYLCASSIGVNTEAFFGQGTRLTVV.

The rearrangement links TRBV3-1 to TRBJ2-3; TCRdb's D call of TRBD1 is untestable without DNA. The CDR3 is 17 amino acids. Germline V gives CDR1 LGHDT, CDR2 YNNKEL (reference sequence). CDR3 sequence reads: CASSHSWGQGITDTQYF.

The V call is TRBV28, the J call TRBJ2-7; absent DNA, TCRdb's TRBD2 call cannot be checked. CDR3 length equals 14 residues. The germline CDR1 and CDR2 sequences are MDHEN and SYDVKM. CDR3 in amino acids: CAIRGTSGSYEQYF.

V gene TRBV10-2 combines with J gene TRBJ2-6. This CDR3 contains 16 residues. The V gene's germline CDR1 is WSHSY and CDR2 SAAADI. The CDR3 reads CASRGNENSGANVLTF.

The chain's CDR3 is CASSLGWVSSYEQYF. V gene TRBV27 combines with J gene TRBJ2-7. Germline V gives CDR1 MNHEY, CDR2 SMNVEV (reference sequence). The CDR3 spans 15 residues.

V gene TRBV12-3 or TRBV12-4 combines with J gene TRBJ2-1; TCRdb proposes TRBD2, but this gene call is untestable without DNA. This CDR3 has 14 residues. The CDR3 protein is CASGQLVGAQLAFF.

This chain connects TRBV6-5 to TRBJ1-2. This CDR3 comprises 16 residues. Germline V CDR1 and CDR2: MNHEY, SVGAGI. CDR3 region: CASSYPSANLNYGYTF.